This T cell receptor beta chain is from a study of blood T cell repertoires in COVID-19. Study as a whole: Samples of COVID-19 (acute and convalescent) were obtained from the United States, Italy and Spain. From T cells, B-cell-depleted T cells, or PBMCs came the material, which was cDNA or gDNA.

Germline V gene sequence: CDR1 SGHTA, CDR2 FQGTGA. The V end lost 3 bases, the J end lost 2 bases, and 10 bases lay between the germline ends. The CDR3 totals 14 residues. This clone was seen once. Original methodology: Reference gene primer amplification in the assay estimated nucleated cell counts. The protocol was immunoSEQ multiplex PCR, while the TCRdb copy is restricted to in-frame clones and leaves out a portion. V and J calls and clone size follow that table, whereas D and trimming were derived from the DNA. The sample records tens of thousands of clones, around 86% being singletons. This sequence was found in a woman aged 55-69 years with acute or convalescent COVID-19. The rearrangement links TRBV7-3 to TRBJ1-1, with D uncertain. Sequencing input: peripheral blood. As DNA, the CDR3 is TGTGCCAGCAGCTTCGAGGGTCGAAACACTGAAGCTTTCTTT. Its translation: CASSFEGRNTEAFF. Full variable domain (outside the CDR3, taken from reference TRBV7-3 and TRBJ1-1): GAGVSQTPSNKVTEKGKYVELRCDPISGHTALYWYRQSLGQGPEFLIYFQGTGAADDSGLPNDRFFAVRPEGSVSTLKIQRTERGDSAVYLCASSFEGRNTEAFFGQGTRLTVV.